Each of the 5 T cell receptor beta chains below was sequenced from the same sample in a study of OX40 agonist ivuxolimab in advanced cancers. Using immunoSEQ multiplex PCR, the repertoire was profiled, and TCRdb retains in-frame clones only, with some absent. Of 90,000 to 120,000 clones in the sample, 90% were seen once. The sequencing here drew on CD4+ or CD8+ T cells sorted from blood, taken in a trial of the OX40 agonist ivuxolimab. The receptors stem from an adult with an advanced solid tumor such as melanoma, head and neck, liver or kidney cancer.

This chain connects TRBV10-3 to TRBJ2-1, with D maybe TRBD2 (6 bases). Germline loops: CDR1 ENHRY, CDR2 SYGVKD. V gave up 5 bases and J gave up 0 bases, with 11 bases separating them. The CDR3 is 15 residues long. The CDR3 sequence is CAISRERSSYNEQFF. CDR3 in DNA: TGTGCCATCAGTCGGGAGCGCAGCTCCTACAATGAGCAGTTCTTC.

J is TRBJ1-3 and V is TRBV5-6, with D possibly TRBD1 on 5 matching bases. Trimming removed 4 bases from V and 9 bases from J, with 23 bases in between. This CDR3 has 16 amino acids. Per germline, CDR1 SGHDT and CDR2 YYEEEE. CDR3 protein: CASSPKPGLPWSTIYF. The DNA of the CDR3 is TGTGCCAGCAGCCCTAAGCCGGGACTACCTTGGAGCACCATATATTTT. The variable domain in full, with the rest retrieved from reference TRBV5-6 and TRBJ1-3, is DAGVTQSPTHLIKTRGQQVTLRCSPKSGHDTVSWYQQALGQGPQFIFQYYEEEERQRGNFPDRFSGHQFPNYSSELNVNALLLGDSALYLCASSPKPGLPWSTIYFGEGSWLTVV.

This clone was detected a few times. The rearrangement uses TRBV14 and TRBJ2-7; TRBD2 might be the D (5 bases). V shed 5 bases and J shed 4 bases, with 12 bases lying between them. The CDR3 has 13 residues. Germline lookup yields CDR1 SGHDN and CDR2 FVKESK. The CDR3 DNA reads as TGTGCCAGCAGCGCAGCGGCCCAGTACGAGCAGTACTTC. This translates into CASSAAAQYEQYF.

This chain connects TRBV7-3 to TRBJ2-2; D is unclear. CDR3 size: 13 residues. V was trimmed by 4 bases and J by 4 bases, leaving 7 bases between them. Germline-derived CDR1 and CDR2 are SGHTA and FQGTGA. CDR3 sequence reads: CASSSPVTGELFF. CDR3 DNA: TGTGCCAGCAGCTCCCCCGTCACCGGGGAGCTGTTTTTT. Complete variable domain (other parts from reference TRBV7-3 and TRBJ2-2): GAGVSQTPSNKVTEKGKYVELRCDPISGHTALYWYRQSLGQGPEFLIYFQGTGAADDSGLPNDRFFAVRPEGSVSTLKIQRTERGDSAVYLCASSSPVTGELFFGEGSRLTVL.

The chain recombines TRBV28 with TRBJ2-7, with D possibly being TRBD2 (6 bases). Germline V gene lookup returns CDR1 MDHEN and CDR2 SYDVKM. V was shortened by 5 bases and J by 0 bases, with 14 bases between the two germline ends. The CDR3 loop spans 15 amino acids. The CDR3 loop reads CASSPWRGSSYEQYF. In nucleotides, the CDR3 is TGTGCCAGCAGTCCCTGGCGGGGTAGCTCCTACGAGCAGTACTTC.